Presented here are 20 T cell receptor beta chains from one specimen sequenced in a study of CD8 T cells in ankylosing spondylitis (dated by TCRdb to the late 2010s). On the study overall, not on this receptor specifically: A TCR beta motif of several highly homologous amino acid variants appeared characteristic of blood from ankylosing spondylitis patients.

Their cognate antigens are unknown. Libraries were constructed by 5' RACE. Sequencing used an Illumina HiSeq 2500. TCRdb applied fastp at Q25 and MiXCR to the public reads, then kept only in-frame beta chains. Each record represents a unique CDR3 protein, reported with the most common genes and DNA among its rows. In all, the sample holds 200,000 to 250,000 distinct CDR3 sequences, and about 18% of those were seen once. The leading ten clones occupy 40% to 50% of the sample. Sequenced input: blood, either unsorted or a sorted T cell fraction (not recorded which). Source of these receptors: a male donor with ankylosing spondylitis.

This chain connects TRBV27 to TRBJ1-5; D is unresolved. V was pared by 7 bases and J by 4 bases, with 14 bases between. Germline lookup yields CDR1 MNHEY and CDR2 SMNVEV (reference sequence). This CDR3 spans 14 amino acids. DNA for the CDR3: TGTGCCAGCAAACCCGGGGTCGATAATCAGCCCCAGCATTTT. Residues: CASKPGVDNQPQHF.

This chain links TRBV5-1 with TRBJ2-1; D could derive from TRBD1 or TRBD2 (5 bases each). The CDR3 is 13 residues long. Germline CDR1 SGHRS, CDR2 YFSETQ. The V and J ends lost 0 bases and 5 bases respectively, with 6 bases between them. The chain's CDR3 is CASSLAGHNEQFF. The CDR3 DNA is TGCGCCAGCAGCTTGGCGGGGCACAATGAGCAGTTCTTC.

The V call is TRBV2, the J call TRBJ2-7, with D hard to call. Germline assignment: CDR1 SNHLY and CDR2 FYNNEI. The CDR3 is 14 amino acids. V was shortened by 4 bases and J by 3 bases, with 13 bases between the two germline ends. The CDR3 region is CASSGGADYYEQYF. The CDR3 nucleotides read TGTGCCAGCAGTGGGGGTGCCGATTACTACGAGCAGTACTTC.

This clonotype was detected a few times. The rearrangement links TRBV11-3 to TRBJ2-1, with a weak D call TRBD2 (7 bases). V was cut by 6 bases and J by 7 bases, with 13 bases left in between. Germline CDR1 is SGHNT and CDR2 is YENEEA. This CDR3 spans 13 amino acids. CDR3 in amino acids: CASRGRGLNEQFF. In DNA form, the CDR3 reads TGTGCCAGCAGGGGGCGGGGGCTGAATGAGCAGTTCTTC.

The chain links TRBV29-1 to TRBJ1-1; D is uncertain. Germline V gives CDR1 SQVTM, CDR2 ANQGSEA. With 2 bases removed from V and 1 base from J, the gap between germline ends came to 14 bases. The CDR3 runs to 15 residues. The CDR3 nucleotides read TGCAGCGTTGAACCCTCGACGGGGAAGAACACTGAAGCTTTCTTT. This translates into CSVEPSTGKNTEAFF.

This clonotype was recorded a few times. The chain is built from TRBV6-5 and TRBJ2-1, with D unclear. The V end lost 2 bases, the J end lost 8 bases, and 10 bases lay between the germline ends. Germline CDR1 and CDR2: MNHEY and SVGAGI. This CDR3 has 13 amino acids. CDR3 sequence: CASSYGSGDEQFF. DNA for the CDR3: TGTGCCAGCAGTTACGGCTCCGGCGATGAGCAGTTCTTC.

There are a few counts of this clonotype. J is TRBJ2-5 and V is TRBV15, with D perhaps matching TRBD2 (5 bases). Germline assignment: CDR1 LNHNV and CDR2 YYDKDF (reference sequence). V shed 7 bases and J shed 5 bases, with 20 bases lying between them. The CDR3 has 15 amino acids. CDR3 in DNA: TGTGCCACCATCCACTCGGAGGAGGTTGGTGAGACCCAGTACTTC. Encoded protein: CATIHSEEVGETQYF. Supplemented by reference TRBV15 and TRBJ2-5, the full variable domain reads DAMVIQNPRYQVTQFGKPVTLSCSQTLNHNVMYWYQQKSSQAPKLLFHYYDKDFNNEADTPDNFQSRRPNTSFCFLDIRSPGLGDTAMYLCATIHSEEVGETQYFGPGTRLLVL.

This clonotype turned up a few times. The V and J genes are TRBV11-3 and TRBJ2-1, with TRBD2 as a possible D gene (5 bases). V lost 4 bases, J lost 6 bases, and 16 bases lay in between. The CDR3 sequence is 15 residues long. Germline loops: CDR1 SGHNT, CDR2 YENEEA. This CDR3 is CASSSPRLEGNEQFF. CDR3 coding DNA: TGTGCCAGCAGCTCCCCCAGGCTAGAGGGCAATGAGCAGTTCTTC.

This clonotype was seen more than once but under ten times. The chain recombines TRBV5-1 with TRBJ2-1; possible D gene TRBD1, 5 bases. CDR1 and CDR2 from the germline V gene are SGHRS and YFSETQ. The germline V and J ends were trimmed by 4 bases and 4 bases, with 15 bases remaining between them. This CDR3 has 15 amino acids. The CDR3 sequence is CASSSVMGLYNEQFF. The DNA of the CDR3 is TGCGCCAGCAGCAGCGTAATGGGGCTTTACAATGAGCAGTTCTTC.

CDR3 DNA: TGTGCCATCAGTGAGCCGGGCGGCAGCTACGAGCAGTACTTC. Translated: CAISEPGGSYEQYF. The rearrangement links TRBV10-3 to TRBJ2-7; no definite D call. Germline CDR1 is ENHRY and CDR2 is SYGVKD. This CDR3 region has 14 residues. Trimming pared 2 bases from V and 3 bases from J, leaving 11 bases between.

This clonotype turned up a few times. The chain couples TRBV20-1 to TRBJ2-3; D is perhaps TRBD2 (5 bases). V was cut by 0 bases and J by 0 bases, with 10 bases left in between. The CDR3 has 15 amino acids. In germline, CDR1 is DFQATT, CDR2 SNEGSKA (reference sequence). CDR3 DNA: TGCAGTGCTAGAGATGTGGGAGCGAGCACAGATACGCAGTATTTT. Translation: CSARDVGASTDTQYF.

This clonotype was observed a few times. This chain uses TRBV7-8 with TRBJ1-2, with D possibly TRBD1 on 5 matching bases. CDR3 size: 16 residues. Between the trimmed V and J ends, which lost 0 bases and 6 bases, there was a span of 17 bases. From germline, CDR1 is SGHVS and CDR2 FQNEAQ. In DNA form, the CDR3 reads TGTGCCAGCAGCTTAGCGCGGGGGAGTCCAAATAATGGCTACACCTTC. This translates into CASSLARGSPNNGYTF.

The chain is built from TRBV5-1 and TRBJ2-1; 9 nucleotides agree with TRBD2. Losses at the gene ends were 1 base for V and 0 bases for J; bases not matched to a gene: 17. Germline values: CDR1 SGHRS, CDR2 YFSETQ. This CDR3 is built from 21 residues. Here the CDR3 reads CASSLNWRLAEGISSYNEQFF. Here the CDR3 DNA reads TGCGCCAGCAGCTTGAATTGGAGACTAGCGGAGGGAATTAGCTCCTACAATGAGCAGTTCTTC.

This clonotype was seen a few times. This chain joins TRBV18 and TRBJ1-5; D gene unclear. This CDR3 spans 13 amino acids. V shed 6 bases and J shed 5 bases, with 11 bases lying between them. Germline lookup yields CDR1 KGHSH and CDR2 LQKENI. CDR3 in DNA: TGTGCCAGCTCGGAACCTTCCGATCAGCCCCAGCATTTT. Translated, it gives CASSEPSDQPQHF. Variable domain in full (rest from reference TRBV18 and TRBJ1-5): NAGVMQNPRHLVRRRGQEARLRCSPMKGHSHVYWYRQLPEEGLKFMVYLQKENIIDESGMPKERFSAEFPKEGPSILRIQQVVRGDSAAYFCASSEPSDQPQHFGDGTRLSIL.

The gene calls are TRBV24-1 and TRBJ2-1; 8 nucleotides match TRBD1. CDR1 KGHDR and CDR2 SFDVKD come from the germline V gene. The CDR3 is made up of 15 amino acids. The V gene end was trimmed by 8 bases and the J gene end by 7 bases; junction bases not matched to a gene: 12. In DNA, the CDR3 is TGTGCCACCAACCGGGACAGGTTGATTCCTAATGAGCAGTTCTTC. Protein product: CATNRDRLIPNEQFF.

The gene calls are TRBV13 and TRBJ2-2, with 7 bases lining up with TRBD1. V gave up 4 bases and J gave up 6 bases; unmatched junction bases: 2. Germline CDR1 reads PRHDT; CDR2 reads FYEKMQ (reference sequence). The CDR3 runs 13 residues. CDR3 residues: CASSSTGSGELFF. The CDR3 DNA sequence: TGTGCCAGCAGCTCGACAGGGTCCGGGGAGCTGTTTTTT.

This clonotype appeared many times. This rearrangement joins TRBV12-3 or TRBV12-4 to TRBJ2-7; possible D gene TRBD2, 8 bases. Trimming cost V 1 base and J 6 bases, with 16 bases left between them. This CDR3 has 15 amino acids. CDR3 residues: CASSLGPGGGLEQYF. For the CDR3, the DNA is TGTGCCAGCAGTTTAGGGCCGGGAGGGGGCCTCGAGCAGTACTTC.

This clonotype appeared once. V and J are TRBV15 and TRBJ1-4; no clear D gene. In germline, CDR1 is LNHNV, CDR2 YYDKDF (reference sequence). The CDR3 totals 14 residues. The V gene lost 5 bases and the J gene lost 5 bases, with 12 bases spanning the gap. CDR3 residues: CATSRRGLNEKLFF. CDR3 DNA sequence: TGTGCCACCAGCCGCCGGGGATTAAATGAAAAACTGTTTTTT.

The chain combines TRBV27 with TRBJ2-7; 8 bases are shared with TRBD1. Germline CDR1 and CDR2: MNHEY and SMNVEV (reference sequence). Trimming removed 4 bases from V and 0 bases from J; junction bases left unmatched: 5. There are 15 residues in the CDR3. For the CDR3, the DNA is TGTGCCAGCAGTTATTGGACAGGGAGCTCCTACGAGCAGTACTTC. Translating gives CASSYWTGSSYEQYF.

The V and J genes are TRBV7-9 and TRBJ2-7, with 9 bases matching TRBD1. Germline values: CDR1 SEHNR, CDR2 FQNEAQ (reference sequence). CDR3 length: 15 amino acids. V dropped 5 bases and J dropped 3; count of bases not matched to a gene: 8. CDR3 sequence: CASSGGTGSFYEQYF. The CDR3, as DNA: TGTGCCAGCAGCGGGGGGACAGGGTCCTTCTACGAGCAGTACTTC.